This is a list of T cell receptor beta chains from one sample in a study of PD-L1 blockade in urothelial cancer. TCRdb's table, derived via immunoSEQ multiplex PCR, lists solely in-frame clones and lacks some. The sample has fewer than 50,000 clones, 80% to 95% seen once. The sample in question was PBMCs, obtained around atezolizumab (anti-PD-L1) treatment. These receptors came from a man between 65 and 79 years old with urothelial cancer. Each CDR3 is given with its conserved first and last residue. D genes are given only for firm matches. Some rows mark clone size as missing; the rest say once, few, many or name a class of expanded clone.

D: TRBD2
size: NA
J: TRBJ2-3
V: TRBV5-1
CDR3: CASSIRLAGGRNTQYF
DNA: TGCGCCAGCAGCATCCGACTAGCGGGAGGGCGGAATACGCAGTATTTT

D: TRBD1
size: NA
J: TRBJ2-1
V: TRBV28
CDR3: CASSFPGQGLAEQFF
DNA: TGTGCCAGCAGTTTTCCGGGACAGGGGTTGGCTGAGCAGTTCTTC

D: TRBD1
size: NA
J: TRBJ2-2
V: TRBV2
CDR3: CASRGQSISTGELFF
DNA: TGTGCCAGCAGGGGACAGTCTATTTCCACCGGGGAGCTGTTTTTT

D: NA
size: once
J: TRBJ2-6
V: TRBV7-8
CDR3: CASSLEGGNSGANVLTF
DNA: TGTGCCAGCAGCTTAGAAGGGGGTAACTCTGGGGCCAACGTCCTGACTTTC

D: NA
size: NA
J: TRBJ1-4
V: TRBV6-5
CDR3: CASSYSQGGGEKLFF
DNA: TGTGCCAGCAGTTACTCGCAGGGAGGTGGTGAAAAACTGTTTTTT

D: NA
size: NA
J: TRBJ2-3
V: TRBV6-5
CDR3: CASTPPAGGTDTQYF
DNA: TGTGCCAGCACTCCCCCTGCCGGGGGCACAGATACGCAGTATTTT

D: TRBD2
size: NA
J: TRBJ2-5
V: TRBV5-1
CDR3: CASSLVGTSGSYETQYF
DNA: TGCGCCAGCAGCTTGGTCGGGACTAGCGGGAGCTATGAGACCCAGTACTTC

D: TRBD2
size: NA
J: TRBJ2-1
V: TRBV5-1
CDR3: CASSFSGSQQFF
DNA: TGCGCCAGCAGCTTTAGCGGGAGCCAGCAGTTCTTC

D: TRBD1
size: NA
J: TRBJ2-7
V: TRBV30
CDR3: CAWVRGPYEQYF
DNA: TGTGCCTGGGTCAGGGGGCCTTACGAGCAGTACTTC

D: NA
size: NA
J: TRBJ1-1
V: TRBV29-1
CDR3: CSVRRGNTEAFF
DNA: TGCAGCGTTAGGAGGGGGAACACTGAAGCTTTCTTT

D: TRBD1
size: NA
J: TRBJ2-7
V: TRBV5-8
CDR3: CASSLQGGPYEQYF
DNA: TGTGCCAGCAGCTTACAGGGGGGACCCTACGAGCAGTACTTC

D: NA
size: NA
J: TRBJ2-7
V: TRBV11-2
CDR3: CASSPLRLHEQYF
DNA: TGTGCCAGCAGCCCACTGCGGCTCCACGAGCAGTACTTC

D: NA
size: NA
J: TRBJ2-2
V: TRBV6-5
CDR3: CASSSINGELFF
DNA: TGTGCCAGCAGTTCTATTAACGGGGAGCTGTTTTTT

D: NA
size: NA
J: TRBJ2-5
V: TRBV7-2
CDR3: CASSSELGRETQYF
DNA: TGTGCCAGCAGCTCGGAACTAGGCCGGGAGACCCAGTACTTC

D: TRBD2
size: NA
J: TRBJ2-1
V: TRBV4-1
CDR3: CASSLTWPQREGENEQFF
DNA: TGCGCCAGCAGCCTGACTTGGCCGCAGCGGGAGGGTGAAAATGAGCAGTTCTTC

D: NA
size: NA
J: TRBJ1-1
V: TRBV5-4
CDR3: CASSSRTKGAFF
DNA: TGTGCCAGCAGCTCCCGGACTAAGGGAGCTTTCTTT

D: NA
size: NA
J: TRBJ2-1
V: TRBV15
CDR3: CATSSTRLGTYNEQFF
DNA: TGTGCCACCAGCAGCACTCGACTAGGCACCTACAATGAGCAGTTCTTC